Below, 6 T cell receptor beta chains from the same sample are listed, as sequenced in a study of blood T cell repertoires in COVID-19. TCRdb's table, derived via immunoSEQ multiplex PCR, lists solely in-frame clones and lacks some. The sample records more than 450,000 clones, roughly 87% being singletons. The source material was PBMCs or T cells enriched from blood (not recorded which). Source of these receptors: a woman between 18 and 29 years old who had recovered from COVID-19.

V and J are TRBV18 and TRBJ2-5; D possibly corresponds to TRBD1 (6 bases). The V and J ends lost 3 bases and 5 bases respectively, with 13 bases between them. Germline assignment: CDR1 KGHSH and CDR2 LQKENI. The CDR3 length is 14 residues. Here the CDR3 DNA reads TGTGCCAGCTCACCTGCAGGCCAGGGGGAGACCCAGTACTTC. It specifies CASSPAGQGETQYF.

The gene calls are TRBV27 and TRBJ1-1; 7 nucleotides line up with TRBD1. J lost 0 bases, V lost 4 bases, and 2 bases had no gene match. Germline CDR1 and CDR2: MNHEY and SMNVEV (reference sequence). The CDR3 extends over 14 amino acids. CDR3 sequence: CASSSGQMNTEAFF. The CDR3 nucleotides read TGTGCCAGCAGTTCGGGACAGATGAACACTGAAGCTTTCTTT.

The chain links TRBV6-5 to TRBJ1-6; 7 nucleotides align to TRBD1. The germline V gene encodes CDR1 MNHEY and CDR2 SVGAGI. V was clipped by 2 bases and J by 7 bases; unmatched bases: 8. The CDR3 loop spans 16 amino acids. As DNA, the CDR3 is TGTGCCAGCAGTTACGGCTTCCGACAGGGAAATTCACCCCTCCACTTT. It yields the protein CASSYGFRQGNSPLHF.

This CDR3 reads CASSTMPVGGELFF. The CDR3 DNA reads as TGTGCCAGCAGCACGATGCCGGTCGGCGGGGAGCTGTTTTTT. The chain links TRBV9 to TRBJ2-2, with D uncertain. The CDR3 has 14 residues. V gave up 4 bases and J gave up 7 bases, with 14 bases separating them. Germline CDR1 is SGDLS and CDR2 is YYNGEE.

The CDR3 DNA sequence: TGCGCCAGCAGCCCCGGGAGGGCTAGCAATCAGCCCCAGCATTTT. The encoded protein is CASSPGRASNQPQHF. V gene TRBV5-1 combines with J gene TRBJ1-5; D not resolved. Per germline, CDR1 SGHRS and CDR2 YFSETQ. The ends were cut back, 4 bases at V and 0 bases at J, with 11 bases in the middle. This CDR3 region has 15 residues.

The chain employs TRBV12-3 or TRBV12-4 and TRBJ1-4, with D perhaps matching TRBD1 (5 bases). CDR3 length: 13 residues. V gave up 3 bases and J gave up 8 bases, with 10 bases separating them. CDR3 in DNA: TGTGCCAGCAGTTTTACCCAGGGCGAAAAACTGTTTTTT. Amino acids: CASSFTQGEKLFF.